This T cell receptor beta chain appears in the sequencing data of a study of tissue T cells after allogeneic stem cell transplantation (dated by TCRdb to 2021 to 2024). Notes on the research overall: Grafts from donors were received by all GVHD patients, with several grafts being unmodified and three being CD34-selected to deplete T cells. On the human side, the study was prospective and observational, with no blinding or randomization. Using research autopsies of patients with and without GVHD, plus mouse models of GVHD, the study profiled TCR beta repertoires across many tissues. When multiple samples of a tissue were available, H&E sections were reviewed by a pathologist, and samples with histologically apparent lymphocytes were prioritized for sequencing.

Results and caveats for the whole study, not just this receptor: Within patients, how anatomically similar tissues were was a major factor shaping TCR repertoire composition, regardless of disease or transplant status. In both patients and mice, only a limited portion of the TCR repertoire detected in tissues was captured by blood and spleen T cells. Only a few T cell clones appeared in more than one patient, yet motif-based clustering showed tissue-specific repertoire signatures that were shared between patients. The patient cohort was small and varied clinically, and sampling depth was recognized as a limitation. Which tissue TCRs were alloreactive or antigen-specific was not determined in the study, and some of the clones might have been host cells that persisted.

A note on this clone: Its antigen is still unknown. Within one base of it there is no much larger clone, and no base qualities were kept.

Library generation was performed with the immunoSEQ multiplex PCR assay. TCRbeta CDR3 sequencing was done by Adaptive Biotechnologies at survey depth, reporting CDR3 sequences, V/J genes, productive frequency and template counts. TCR beta CDR3 regions were amplified from genomic DNA rather than RNA. As for the original processing: Pairwise repertoire overlap between tissues was quantified with Jensen-Shannon divergence, where 1 means complete divergence and 0 identical. Based on pairwise JSD values, tissues were grouped by single-linkage agglomerative hierarchical clustering, and the results were shown as dendrograms. GLIPH2 was run on all patient samples with simulation_depth 1000, kmer_min_depth 3 and cdr3_length_cutoff 8, and groups with more than two unique CDR3s were retained. A standardized tissue-overlap score was calculated by extrapolating Jaccard GLIPH-group overlap across patients to a standard repertoire size of 1000 clones. Linear mixed-effect models, with tissue as a fixed effect and individual as a random effect, were used to test how diversity related to clinical or experimental variables. Not all clones reach the TCRdb copy of this immuneACCESS table, which keeps in-frame sequences only. Checked studies attribute under half of the gap to unresolved V genes and leave the rest unexplained. Clone size and the V and J calls come from that table; the DNA yielded D and trimming. Across this sample there are about 2,000 clones, with approximately 80% seen only once. Around 9.5% of the sample belongs to the ten largest clones.

Sample time point, as interpreted from the label and publication: human tissue collected at research (rapid) autopsy. Over an approximately 3-year period, a research-autopsy study prospectively enrolled about 7 adult allo-HCT recipients who had steroid-refractory GVHD. All GVHD patients had gastrointestinal GVHD and received several lines of GVHD-directed therapy; several also had skin involvement. Autopsy tissues included GI sites from esophagus to rectum, liver, skin and lymphoid organs including spleen, after a median post-mortem interval of around 9.8 hours. Each autopsy specimen was cut in two, with one portion flash-frozen in liquid nitrogen and the remainder formalin-fixed, and the outer muscle layers of GI specimens were removed. Genomic DNA was extracted from frozen tissues using the Mag-Bind Blood & Tissue DNA HDQ 96 Kit on a Chemagic 360 or the DNeasy Blood & Tissue Kit. Extracted DNA was further purified with the Genomic DNA Clean & Concentrator-25 kit because of concern about red blood cell contamination.

Trimming at the junction amounts to 0 bases on V and 2 bases on J, and the germline ends lie 5 bases apart. From cysteine to phenylalanine, the CDR3 is 14 amino acids long. Only the CDR3 part of the read is kept: 42 bases, read in frame from the first base. CDR1 and CDR2, looked up from the germline V gene, are MNHEY and SVGAGI. The receptor was isolated from a male patient aged 35-70 years with steroid-refractory graft-versus-host disease after an allogeneic stem cell transplant. Some T cells may derive from the graft donor when a transplant has been performed. The input for sequencing was colon tissue, taken at autopsy. The chain is encoded by TRBV6-5 joined to TRBJ2-1; there is no confident call for the D gene. The encoded CDR3 is CASSYSLAYNEQFF. The DNA sequence reads TGTGCCAGCAGTTACTCTCTAGCCTACAATGAGCAGTTCTTC.